The 4 T cell receptor beta chains listed next were all sequenced from one sample in a study of glioma-infiltrating T cells. TCR alpha and beta CDR3 regions were amplified from RNA using iRepertoire nested multiplex PCR. Each CDR3 protein gets one entry after TCRdb re-called the multiplex PCR reads with MiXCR. Of a few hundred thousand distinct CDR3 sequences in the sample, 41% were seen once. What was sequenced was glioma tissue, nonneoplastic brain tissue, or PBMCs (not recorded which). These receptors all stem from a human donor with low-grade glioma or glioblastoma, undergoing nonglioma brain surgery, or in good health (not recorded which).

This clonotype was recorded at least ten times. The chain couples TRBV6-6 to TRBJ1-3; tentative D call: TRBD1 (5 bases). Between the trimmed V and J ends, which lost 2 bases and 0 bases, there was a span of 8 bases. Germline CDR1 and CDR2: MNHNY and SVGAGI (reference sequence). The CDR3 runs to 15 residues. The CDR3 protein is CASSYGARSGNTIYF. The CDR3 DNA follows: TGTGCCAGCAGTTACGGGGCTCGCTCTGGAAACACCATATATTTT.

As to this clonotype: The CDR3 does not end in the conserved phenylalanine or tryptophan, so this is likely a read error. The DNA for the CDR3 is TGTGCCAGCAGTTTACGGGGGGCTCAGCCCCAGCATCTT. Encoded protein: CASSLRGAQPQHL. The genes are TRBV6-2 or TRBV6-3 and TRBJ1-5; D possibly corresponds to TRBD1 (6 bases). The CDR3 length is 13 residues. Trimming took 4 bases from V and 6 from J, leaving 10 bases between them. From germline, CDR1 is MNHEY and CDR2 SVGEGT.

The rearrangement joins TRBV20-1 to TRBJ2-5; D gene uncertain. Between the trimmed V and J ends, which lost 4 bases and 7 bases, there was a span of 19 bases. CDR1 is DFQATT, CDR2 SNEGSKA, per germline (reference sequence). The CDR3 extends over 14 amino acids. The CDR3 reads CSANEKDPAGTQYF. In nucleotides, the CDR3 is TGCAGTGCTAACGAAAAGGACCCGGCAGGGACCCAGTACTTC.

This clonotype has at least ten counts. J is TRBJ2-7 and V is TRBV6-1, with D unclear. The CDR3 runs to 11 residues. Trimming left V 7 bases short and J 1 base short, with 5 bases between. Germline V CDR1 and CDR2: MNHNS, SASEGT. CDR3 nucleotides: TGTGCCAGCACTCCTTCCTACGAGCAGTACTTC. Its translation: CASTPSYEQYF.